Presented here are 11 T cell receptor beta chains from one specimen sequenced in a study of cytomegalovirus exposure and HLA in healthy donors. 13 Jbeta primers and 60 Vbeta primers were used for the PCR. Profiling relied on immunoSEQ multiplex PCR, and the TCRdb table lists in-frame clones only, not all of them. The repertoire includes around 200,000 clones, approximately 83% of them detected once, and about 9.4% sits in the top ten. Sequencing input: PBMCs. The receptor set was obtained from a woman in her forties or fifties in good health and CMV-seropositive.

The gene calls are TRBV25-1 and TRBJ2-7; 9 nucleotides agree with TRBD1. Looked up from germline, CDR1 is MGHDK and CDR2 is SYGVNS. CDR3 length: 15 amino acids. After removal of 5 bases from V and 3 bases from J, the junction contained 8 bases not matched to a gene. CDR3 sequence (DNA): TGTGCCAGCAGTTGGTCCGGGACAGGGAGCTACGAGCAGTACTTC. It specifies CASSWSGTGSYEQYF.

The gene calls are TRBV7-3 and TRBJ2-1; D perhaps matches TRBD2 (6 bases). The length of the CDR3 is 14 residues. Germline CDR1 SGHTA, CDR2 FQGTGA. Deletions cut 3 bases from V and 9 bases from J, with 15 bases between. The CDR3 DNA is TGTGCCAGCAGCTTCGGGAACGCGGGGAGTGAGCAGTTCTTC. It codes for CASSFGNAGSEQFF.

The V and J genes are TRBV7-9 and TRBJ1-1; 7 positions match TRBD1. This CDR3 comprises 19 residues. V lost 2 bases to trimming and J lost 4 bases; unmatched junction nucleotides: 19. From germline, CDR1 is SEHNR and CDR2 FQNEAQ (reference sequence). CDR3 protein: CASSLLDWDSAHLSTEAFF. CDR3 in DNA: TGTGCCAGCAGCTTACTGGATTGGGACAGCGCGCACCTGAGCACTGAAGCTTTCTTT.

A remark on this clone: Other DNA sequences in this specimen translate into the identical CDR3. V and J are TRBV30 and TRBJ1-5, with D unresolved. Germline V gene lookup returns CDR1 GTSNPN and CDR2 SVGIG (reference sequence). Deletions cut 0 bases from V and 4 bases from J, with 7 bases between. The CDR3 is 13 amino acids. The CDR3: CAWSVRGNQPQHF. DNA of the CDR3: TGTGCCTGGAGTGTACGCGGGAATCAGCCCCAGCATTTT.

The J gene is TRBJ1-1, the V gene TRBV6-5; tentative D call: TRBD1 (6 bases). The CDR3 is 15 amino acids. V lost 6 bases, J lost 0 bases, and 14 bases lay in between. Looked up from germline, CDR1 is MNHEY and CDR2 is SVGAGI. CDR3: CASSPRRGLNTEAFF. The CDR3, as DNA: TGTGCCAGCAGCCCCAGGCGGGGGCTGAACACTGAAGCTTTCTTT.

This clone was detected only once. This rearrangement joins TRBV15 to TRBJ1-2, with D hard to call. V gave up 8 bases and J gave up 7 bases, with 17 bases separating them. The CDR3 contains 13 residues. CDR1 LNHNV and CDR2 YYDKDF come from the germline V gene (reference sequence). For the CDR3, the DNA is TGTGCCACCGGAGAGGGTACTCGGAGTGGCTACACCTTC. Protein: CATGEGTRSGYTF.

The chain combines TRBV19 with TRBJ1-1; possible D gene TRBD1, 6 bases. This CDR3 has 16 residues. Germline V gene data show CDR1 as LNHDA and CDR2 as SQIVND (reference sequence). Between the trimmed V and J ends, which lost 6 bases and 3 bases, there was a span of 20 bases. CDR3 residues: CASRSAGGARDTEAFF. The CDR3 nucleotides are TGTGCCAGTAGGTCTGCGGGGGGGGCGAGGGACACTGAAGCTTTCTTT.

The genes are TRBV19 and TRBJ1-5, with a weak D call TRBD1 (6 bases). With 5 bases removed from V and 0 bases from J, the gap between germline ends came to 11 bases. The CDR3 contains 15 residues. Looked up from germline, CDR1 is LNHDA and CDR2 is SQIVND (reference sequence). CDR3 sequence: CASSPRTDSNQPQHF. In nucleotides, the CDR3 is TGTGCCAGTAGTCCCCGGACAGATAGCAATCAGCCCCAGCATTTT.

The genes are TRBV6-6 and TRBJ1-2; the match to TRBD1 covers 9 bases. Germline-derived CDR1 and CDR2 are MNHNY and SVGAGI (reference sequence). The CDR3 consists of 15 residues. The trim removed 2 bases at V and 6 bases at J, leaving 7 bases unmatched. This CDR3 is CASSYELGQGDGYTF. The CDR3 DNA reads as TGTGCCAGCAGTTACGAATTGGGACAGGGTGATGGCTACACCTTC.

The V call is TRBV7-8, the J call TRBJ2-1, with a weak D call TRBD2 (5 bases). The CDR3 contains 17 residues. With 5 bases removed from V and 0 bases from J, the gap between germline ends came to 17 bases. CDR1 SGHVS and CDR2 FQNEAQ come from the germline V gene. The CDR3 loop reads CASSNGLAASSYNEQFF. CDR3 nucleotide sequence: TGTGCCAGCAGCAATGGGCTAGCTGCTAGCTCCTACAATGAGCAGTTCTTC. The whole variable domain, filled in from reference TRBV7-8 and TRBJ2-1, reads GAGVSQSPRYKVAKRGQDVALRCDPISGHVSLFWYQQALGQGPEFLTYFQNEAQLDKSGLPSDRFFAERPEGSVSTLKIQRTQQEDSAVYLCASSNGLAASSYNEQFFGPGTRLTVL.

This clone was counted only a few times. CDR3 in amino acids: CALLGQPKGNNEQFF. The DNA of the CDR3 is TGTGCCCTTCTTGGACAGCCCAAGGGGAACAATGAGCAGTTCTTC. This chain uses TRBV7-6 with TRBJ2-1, with D maybe TRBD1 (6 bases). CDR1 and CDR2 from the germline V gene are SGHVS and FNYEAQ. The V end lost 11 bases, the J end lost 5 bases, and 22 bases lay between the germline ends. This CDR3 has 15 amino acids.